What follows describes a single TCR beta chain. This entry comes from a study of blood T cell repertoires in COVID-19. The wider study: From the United States, Italy and Spain came samples of acute and convalescent COVID-19. The analysed material was cDNA or gDNA that came from T cells, B-cell-depleted T cells, or PBMCs.

The ends were cut back, 0 bases at V and 8 bases at J, with 12 bases in the middle. This CDR3 contains 13 residues. Germline V gene sequence: CDR1 GTSNPN, CDR2 SVGIG (reference sequence). Authors' processing steps: Scientists estimated how many nucleated cells there were by amplifying reference gene primers. Generated by immunoSEQ multiplex PCR, the TCRdb table keeps only in-frame clones and is missing some. V, J and clone size are those of that table, while D and trimming were read from the DNA. The sample consists of some 150,000 clones, 70% to 90% of them appearing once. The sequencing input was peripheral blood. The receptor comes from a man aged 40-50 years with acute or convalescent COVID-19. The chain uses TRBV30 and TRBJ2-3; D unresolved. CDR3 region: CAWSVPPSVTQYF. The CDR3 nucleotides read TGTGCCTGGAGTGTACCCCCTTCGGTTACGCAGTATTTT.